Shown below are 29 T cell receptor beta chains from a single sample sequenced in a study of T cell repertoires in cytomegalovirus infection. TCRdb called the reads again in MiXCR, with one record for every CDR3 protein. The sample includes about 530,000 distinct CDR3 sequences, approximately 26% of them seen just once. The sample consisted of PBMCs. These receptors were taken from a human donor in good health (CMV status not recorded). Some clones in this sample may be carry-over from other donors' samples.

The genes are TRBV10-3 and TRBJ2-7; 15 bases are a match to TRBD2. The CDR3 extends over 17 amino acids. Germline V lookup: CDR1 ENHRY, CDR2 SYGVKD. With 2 bases clipped from V and 4 bases from J, the junction kept 6 bases outside the gene matches. CDR3 protein: CAISEAGLAGGPYEQYV. The CDR3 DNA sequence: TGTGCCATCAGTGAGGCTGGACTAGCGGGAGGGCCGTACGAGCAGTACGTC.

This chain joins TRBV20-1 and TRBJ2-1, with 11 bases aligning to TRBD2. The CDR3 extends over 13 amino acids. In germline, CDR1 is DFQATT, CDR2 SNEGSKA (reference sequence). V lost 6 bases, J lost 10 bases, and 8 bases stayed unmatched. The CDR3 loop is CSAIAGGPWEQFF. CDR3 DNA sequence: TGCAGTGCCATAGCGGGAGGGCCGTGGGAGCAGTTCTTC.

The chain carries TRBV20-1 and TRBJ2-1, with a weak D call TRBD1 (6 bases). The CDR3 loop spans 14 amino acids. Germline CDR1 reads DFQATT; CDR2 reads SNEGSKA (reference sequence). This chain's CDR3 is CSVRQEPSYNEQFF. The CDR3 DNA is TGCAGCGTTCGACAGGAGCCCTCCTACAATGAGCAGTTCTTC.

The chain combines TRBV6-5 with TRBJ2-7, with D perhaps TRBD2 (5 bases). The CDR3 is made up of 14 amino acids. Trimming stripped 5 bases from V and 1 base from J, with 12 bases between. CDR1 MNHEY and CDR2 SVGAGI come from the germline V gene. The CDR3 coding sequence is TGTGCCAGCAGTGTCTATGGGGAGTCCTACGAGCAGTACTTC. As protein: CASSVYGESYEQYF.

The chain links TRBV6-2 or TRBV6-3 to TRBJ2-3; no reliable D call. CDR1 and CDR2 (germline): MNHEY, SVGEGT. Trimming shortened V by 8 bases and J by 3 bases, and 12 bases separated the two germline ends. This CDR3 region has 13 residues. CDR3 nucleotide sequence: TGTGCCAGCCGCACTCCCCAAACAGATACGCAGTATTTT. This translates into CASRTPQTDTQYF.

The J gene is TRBJ2-1, the V gene TRBV11-2, with 8 bases matching TRBD2. Germline CDR1 and CDR2: SGHAT and FQNNGV. CDR3 length: 16 residues. With 5 bases clipped from V and 2 bases from J, the junction kept 8 bases outside the gene matches. As DNA, the CDR3 is TGTGCCAGCAGCCTAGGGAGCGGGAGAACCTACAATGAGCAGTTCTTC. It codes for CASSLGSGRTYNEQFF.

The sample holds a few counts of this clonotype. The rearrangement uses TRBV12-3 or TRBV12-4 and TRBJ2-1, with a tentative D call TRBD2 (5 bases). The length of the CDR3 is 14 residues. The V gene lost 10 bases and the J gene lost 0 bases, with 13 bases spanning the gap. The CDR3 region is CATGSGFSYNEQFF. DNA for the CDR3: TGTGCCACCGGAAGCGGTTTCTCCTACAATGAGCAGTTCTTC.

The chain combines TRBV6-2 or TRBV6-3 with TRBJ2-1, with 9 bases matching TRBD1. CDR3 length: 16 amino acids. Per the germline V gene, CDR1 is MNHEY and CDR2 is SVGEGT. With V trimmed by 2 bases and J by 4 bases, 6 bases remained unmatched. The CDR3 here is CASSYEDRGFYNEQFF. As DNA, the CDR3 is TGTGCCAGCAGTTACGAAGACAGGGGGTTTTACAATGAGCAGTTCTTC.

This clonotype was observed a handful of times. This chain joins TRBV7-3 and TRBJ2-5, with D tentatively TRBD2 (6 bases). This CDR3 is built from 13 residues. V lost 4 bases and J lost 9, with 15 bases in between. Germline assignment: CDR1 SGHTA and CDR2 FQGTGA. CDR3 sequence: CASSSRDSAAQYF. CDR3 bases: TGTGCCAGCAGCTCCCGGGACTCTGCGGCCCAGTACTTC.

Ten or more counts support this clonotype. This chain links TRBV19 with TRBJ2-6; 10 bases are a match to TRBD2. This CDR3 is 17 amino acids long. Germline loops: CDR1 LNHDA, CDR2 SQIVND (reference sequence). The trim removed 5 bases at V and 3 bases at J, leaving 7 bases unmatched. CDR3 sequence reads: CASSASGRAGGANVLTF. The CDR3 nucleotides read TGTGCCAGTAGTGCAAGCGGGAGGGCCGGTGGGGCCAACGTCCTGACTTTC.

The chain uses TRBV29-1 and TRBJ2-1; D is tentatively TRBD1 or TRBD2 (5 bases each). CDR1 SQVTM and CDR2 ANQGSEA come from the germline V gene. This CDR3 contains 14 residues. The germline V and J ends were trimmed by 3 bases and 5 bases, with 14 bases remaining between them. The CDR3: CSVDSGAKNNEQFF. CDR3 nucleotides: TGCAGCGTTGATTCCGGGGCTAAGAACAATGAGCAGTTCTTC.

Points on this clonotype: Lacking the conserved final phenylalanine or tryptophan, this CDR3 likely reflects a read error. This chain joins TRBV7-2 and TRBJ2-2; 14 bases are shared with TRBD2. V shed 5 bases and J 4 bases; nucleotides not matched to a gene: 6. This CDR3 region has 17 residues. Looked up from germline, CDR1 is SGHTA and CDR2 is FQGNSA. The CDR3 coding sequence is TGTGCCAGCAGCCTAACCGGGACTAGCGGGAGCACCGGGGAGCTGTTTTCT. It encodes CASSLTGTSGSTGELFS.

CDR3 in amino acids: CATSSHQGTGGSEGGYTF. The DNA of the CDR3 is TGTGCCACCAGCAGTCACCAAGGGACAGGGGGCTCGGAGGGTGGCTACACCTTC. The genes are TRBV15 and TRBJ1-2; the match to TRBD1 covers 12 bases. V shed 3 bases and J 7 bases; nucleotides not matched to a gene: 15. Germline CDR1 is LNHNV and CDR2 is YYDKDF (reference sequence). CDR3 size: 18 residues. Looking up the rest from reference TRBV15 and TRBJ1-2 gives the full variable domain: DAMVIQNPRYQVTQFGKPVTLSCSQTLNHNVMYWYQQKSSQAPKLLFHYYDKDFNNEADTPDNFQSRRPNTSFCFLDIRSPGLGDTAMYLCATSSHQGTGGSEGGYTFGSGTRLTVV.

The rearrangement links TRBV11-2 to TRBJ1-5, with D maybe TRBD1 (5 bases). Trimming took 8 bases from V and 1 from J, leaving 18 bases between them. Per germline, CDR1 SGHAT and CDR2 FQNNGV. This CDR3 is 16 amino acids long. The CDR3 DNA reads TGTGCCAGCGGGGACGAGCACTCCAGCAGCAATCAGCCCCAGCATTTT. As protein: CASGDEHSSSNQPQHF.

Concerning this clonotype itself: Sequence at one end of the junction differs from germline and may be a read error. The rearrangement uses TRBV6-2 or TRBV6-3 and TRBJ2-7, with D perhaps matching TRBD2 (5 bases). CDR1 is MNHEY, CDR2 SVGEGT, per germline. The length of the CDR3 is 12 residues. DNA for the CDR3: TGTGCCAGCAGTTACTGGGGAGACGAGCGGTACTTC. Translating it yields CASSYWGDERYF.

The V call is TRBV12-3 or TRBV12-4, the J call TRBJ1-1; perhaps TRBD1 as D (5 bases). The CDR3 length is 14 residues. The V and J ends lost 7 bases and 2 bases respectively, with 14 bases between them. The CDR3 bases are TGTGCCAGCAATCTGAACCAGGGTAACACTGAAGCTTTCTTT. Translated: CASNLNQGNTEAFF.

The chain employs TRBV24-1 and TRBJ2-1; 11 positions match TRBD2. This CDR3 has 16 residues. The V and J ends lost 1 base and 5 bases, in that order; junction bases with no gene match: 3. In germline, CDR1 is KGHDR, CDR2 SFDVKD. Here the CDR3 reads CATSDFLTSGNNEQFF. Here the CDR3 DNA reads TGTGCCACCAGTGATTTCTTGACTAGCGGGAACAATGAGCAGTTCTTC.

This chain uses TRBV3-1 with TRBJ1-1, with 7 bases that match TRBD1. J lost 2 bases, V lost 0 bases, and 3 bases had no gene match. The germline gives CDR1 LGHDT, CDR2 YNNKEL (reference sequence). The CDR3 contains 15 residues. For the CDR3, the DNA is TGTGCCAGCAGCCAAGACCGACAGGGTAACACTGAAGCTTTCTTT. Its protein product is CASSQDRQGNTEAFF.

This sequence joins TRBV19 and TRBJ1-3, with D unresolved. The length of the CDR3 is 17 residues. V gave up 2 bases and J gave up 0 bases, with 14 bases separating them. The germline V gene has CDR1 LNHDA and CDR2 SQIVND (reference sequence). The CDR3 protein is CASSIRVGQPSGNTIYF. The CDR3 bases are TGTGCCAGTAGTATAAGGGTTGGTCAGCCCTCTGGAAACACCATATATTTT. Supplemented by reference TRBV19 and TRBJ1-3, the full variable domain reads DGGITQSPKYLFRKEGQNVTLSCEQNLNHDAMYWYRQDPGQGLRLIYYSQIVNDFQKGDIAEGYSVSREKKESFPLTVTSAQKNPTAFYLCASSIRVGQPSGNTIYFGEGSWLTVV.

V is TRBV20-1 and J is TRBJ2-2, with TRBD2 matching 7 bases. V shed 2 bases, J shed 0 bases, and the junction held 0 bases outside the gene matches. Germline V gives CDR1 DFQATT, CDR2 SNEGSKA (reference sequence). This CDR3 contains 14 residues. CDR3 DNA sequence: TGCAGTGCTAGAAGCGGGACGAACACCGGGGAGCTGTTTTTT. This sequence encodes CSARSGTNTGELFF.

There are many counts of this clonotype. The CDR3 sequence: CASSFTSNPYSGEQFF. CDR3 coding DNA: TGCGCCAGCAGCTTCACGAGCAACCCCTACTCGGGTGAGCAGTTCTTC. This chain connects TRBV5-1 to TRBJ2-1; D remains ambiguous. This CDR3 contains 16 residues. Germline CDR1 SGHRS, CDR2 YFSETQ. V was pared by 2 bases and J by 9 bases, with 21 bases between.

This clonotype was seen a few times. The chain is built from TRBV5-4 and TRBJ1-3; 8 nucleotides align to TRBD1. The germline V gene encodes CDR1 SGHNT and CDR2 YYREEE (reference sequence). The CDR3 is 16 amino acids. V was clipped by 4 bases and J by 1 base; unmatched bases: 7. The CDR3 protein is CASSPGQERSGNTIYF. CDR3 nucleotide sequence: TGTGCCAGCAGCCCGGGACAGGAAAGATCTGGAAACACCATATATTTT.

The gene calls are TRBV20-1 and TRBJ2-1; D is uncertain. The CDR3 has 14 residues. Germline CDR1 reads DFQATT; CDR2 reads SNEGSKA (reference sequence). V lost 4 bases and J 2 bases, leaving 12 bases between the germline ends. The CDR3 reads CSAILRRTYNEQFF. In DNA, the CDR3 is TGCAGTGCTATCTTGAGACGGACCTACAATGAGCAGTTCTTC.

This chain connects TRBV4-3 to TRBJ2-1; D not certain. The CDR3 spans 15 residues. Germline values: CDR1 LGHNA, CDR2 YSLEER. The V and J ends lost 4 bases and 6 bases respectively, with 16 bases between them. The CDR3 sequence is CASSPRPMESNEQFF. The CDR3 DNA reads as TGCGCCAGCAGCCCCCGCCCTATGGAATCCAATGAGCAGTTCTTC.

This clonotype turned up a few times. This rearrangement joins TRBV18 to TRBJ2-3; D gene uncertain. The germline V gene has CDR1 KGHSH and CDR2 LQKENI. V lost 4 bases and J lost 5, with 1 base in between. The CDR3 loop spans 10 amino acids. The CDR3 DNA is TGTGCCAGCTCACAAGATACGCAGTATTTT. This sequence encodes CASSQDTQYF.

The rearrangement links TRBV5-6 to TRBJ2-2; possibly TRBD2 for D (6 bases). The CDR3 contains 14 residues. Germline assignment: CDR1 SGHDT and CDR2 YYEEEE. V was shortened by 4 bases and J by 4 bases, with 11 bases between the two germline ends. CDR3 nucleotides: TGTGCCAGCAGCGAAGCGGGCCTCACCGGGGAGCTGTTTTTT. Translated, it gives CASSEAGLTGELFF.

This clonotype was counted between two and nine times. The V and J genes are TRBV11-2 and TRBJ2-7, with D perhaps matching TRBD2 (5 bases). Per the germline V gene, CDR1 is SGHAT and CDR2 is FQNNGV. V shed 5 bases and J shed 4 bases, with 15 bases lying between them. The length of the CDR3 is 14 residues. CDR3 in amino acids: CASSPSGTGYEQYV. CDR3 DNA: TGTGCCAGCAGCCCGTCGGGTACGGGGTACGAGCAGTACGTC.

This clonotype occurred once. V usage is TRBV5-4 and J usage is TRBJ1-2, with D perhaps TRBD1 (5 bases). The CDR3 loop spans 13 amino acids. V gave up 5 bases and J gave up 2 bases, with 10 bases separating them. CDR1 and CDR2 from the germline V gene are SGHNT and YYREEE (reference sequence). The CDR3 protein is CASRPTVNYGYTF. The CDR3 DNA reads TGTGCCAGCAGACCGACAGTAAACTATGGCTACACCTTC.

This clonotype appeared a few times. The chain is built from TRBV6-2 or TRBV6-3 and TRBJ2-1; 9 nucleotides agree with TRBD1. With 7 bases clipped from V and 2 bases from J, the junction kept 6 bases outside the gene matches. The CDR3 consists of 15 residues. CDR1 MNHEY and CDR2 SVGEGT come from the germline V gene. CDR3 nucleotides: TGTGCCAGCACTAGGGGACAGGGCACCTACAATGAGCAGTTCTTC. Translation: CASTRGQGTYNEQFF.